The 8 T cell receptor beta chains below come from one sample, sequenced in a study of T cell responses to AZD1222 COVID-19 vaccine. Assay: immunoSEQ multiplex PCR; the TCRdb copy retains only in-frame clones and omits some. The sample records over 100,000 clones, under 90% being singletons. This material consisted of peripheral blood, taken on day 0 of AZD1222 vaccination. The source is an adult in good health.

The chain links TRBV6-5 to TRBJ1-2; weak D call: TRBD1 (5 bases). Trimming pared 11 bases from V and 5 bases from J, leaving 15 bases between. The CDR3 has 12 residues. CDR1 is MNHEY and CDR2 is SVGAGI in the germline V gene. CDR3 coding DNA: TGTGCCTTAGGGGAGTCTTATTATGGCTACACCTTC. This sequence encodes CALGESYYGYTF.

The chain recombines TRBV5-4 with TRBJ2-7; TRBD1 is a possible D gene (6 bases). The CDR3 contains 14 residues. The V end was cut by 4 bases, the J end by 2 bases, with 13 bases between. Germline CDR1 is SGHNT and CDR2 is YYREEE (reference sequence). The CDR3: CASSLTGLTYEQYF. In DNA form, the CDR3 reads TGTGCCAGCAGCCTGACAGGCCTAACCTACGAGCAGTACTTC. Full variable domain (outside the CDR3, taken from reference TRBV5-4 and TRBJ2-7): ETGVTQSPTHLIKTRGQQVTLRCSSQSGHNTVSWYQQALGQGPQFIFQYYREEENGRGNFPPRFSGLQFPNYSSELNVNALELDDSALYLCASSLTGLTYEQYFGPGTRLTVT.

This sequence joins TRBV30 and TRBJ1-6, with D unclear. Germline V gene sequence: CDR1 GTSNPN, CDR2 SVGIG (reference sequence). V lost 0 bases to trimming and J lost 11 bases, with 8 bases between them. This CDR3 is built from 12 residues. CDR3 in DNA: TGTGCCTGGAGTGTACGGGAGACACCCCTCCACTTT. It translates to CAWSVRETPLHF. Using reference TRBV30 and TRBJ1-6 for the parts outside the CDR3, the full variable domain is SQTIHQWPATLVQPVGSPLSLECTVEGTSNPNLYWYRQAAGRGLQLLFYSVGIGQISSEVPQNLSASRPQDRQFILSSKKLLLSDSGFYLCAWSVRETPLHFGNGTRLTVT.

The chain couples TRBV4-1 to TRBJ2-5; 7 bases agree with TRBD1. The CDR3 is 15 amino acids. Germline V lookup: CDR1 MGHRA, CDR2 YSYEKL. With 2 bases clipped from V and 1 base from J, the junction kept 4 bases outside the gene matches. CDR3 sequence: CASSQLPGGQETQYF. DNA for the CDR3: TGCGCCAGCAGCCAACTCCCAGGGGGCCAAGAGACCCAGTACTTC.

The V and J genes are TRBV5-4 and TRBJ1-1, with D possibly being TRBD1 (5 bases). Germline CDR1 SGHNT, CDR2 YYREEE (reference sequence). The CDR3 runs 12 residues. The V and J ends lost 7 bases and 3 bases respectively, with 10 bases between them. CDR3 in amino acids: CASSRGDTEAFF. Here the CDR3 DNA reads TGTGCCAGCTCCCGGGGGGACACTGAAGCTTTCTTT. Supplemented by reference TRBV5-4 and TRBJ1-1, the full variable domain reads ETGVTQSPTHLIKTRGQQVTLRCSSQSGHNTVSWYQQALGQGPQFIFQYYREEENGRGNFPPRFSGLQFPNYSSELNVNALELDDSALYLCASSRGDTEAFFGQGTRLTVV.

This CDR3 reads CASSQGGLDGYTF. Here the CDR3 DNA reads TGCGCCAGCAGCCAAGGGGGGCTCGATGGCTACACCTTC. The gene calls are TRBV4-1 and TRBJ1-2; D is perhaps TRBD1 (6 bases). The CDR3 has 13 residues. CDR1 and CDR2 (germline): MGHRA, YSYEKL. The germline V and J ends were trimmed by 1 base and 6 bases, with 9 bases remaining between them.

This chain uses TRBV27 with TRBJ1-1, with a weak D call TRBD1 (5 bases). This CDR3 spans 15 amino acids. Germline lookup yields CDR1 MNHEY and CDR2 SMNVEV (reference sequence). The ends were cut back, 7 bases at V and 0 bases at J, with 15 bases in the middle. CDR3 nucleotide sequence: TGTGCCAGCAAGGTCCCGGGAGGGGTGAACACTGAAGCTTTCTTT. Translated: CASKVPGGVNTEAFF.

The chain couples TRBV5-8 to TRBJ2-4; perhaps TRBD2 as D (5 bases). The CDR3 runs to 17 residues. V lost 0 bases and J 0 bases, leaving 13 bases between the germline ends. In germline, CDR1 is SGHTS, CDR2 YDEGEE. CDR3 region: CASSLAEGWEAKNIQYF. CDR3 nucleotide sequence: TGTGCCAGCAGCTTGGCCGAGGGTTGGGAAGCCAAAAACATTCAGTACTTC.